This is a list of T cell receptor beta chains from one sample in a study of T cells expressing NK-cell markers. With the 5' RACE reads reprocessed, TCRdb shows one record per CDR3 protein and no DNA. The table for this sample gives 300,000 or so distinct CDR3 sequences. The material sequenced was blood T cells: a sorted CD56 or NKG2C T cell subset, CD4+ or CD8+ T cells, or bulk PBMC T cells (not recorded which). These receptors all stem from a woman aged 18 to 75 in good health. Both conserved end residues are part of each CDR3.

j_call v_call cdr3_aa
TRBJ2-1 TRBV20-1 CSARGTPQYNEQFF
TRBJ2-2 TRBV5-1 CASSRDIPANTGELFF
TRBJ2-3 TRBV11-2 CASRTSGGRYTQYF
TRBJ2-3 TRBV3-1 CASSHLSRGDTQYF
TRBJ1-1 TRBV18 CASSPLLDGEAFF
TRBJ2-2 TRBV7-9 CATLSTSGTTGELFF
TRBJ2-1 TRBV7-2 CASSLTSGLYNEQFF
TRBJ1-2 TRBV12-3/TRBV12-4 CASSSRGYGYGYTF
TRBJ2-4 TRBV30 CAWSVARQNIQYF
TRBJ2-1 TRBV5-6 CASSSYGQGDEQFF
TRBJ2-7 TRBV7-3 CASSPGGENEQYF
TRBJ1-1 TRBV12-3/TRBV12-4 CASSTGQRMNTEAFF
TRBJ1-1 TRBV3-1 CASSRRAGPRAFF
TRBJ2-6 TRBV6-1 CASSRGQGALGANVLTF
TRBJ1-2 TRBV7-8 CASSVIKGESYGYTF
TRBJ1-1 TRBV3-1 CASSQDPGKLTEAFF
TRBJ1-2 TRBV7-9 CASTTLFGTGDGYTF
TRBJ2-3 TRBV25-1 CASRTSTDTQYF
TRBJ2-3 TRBV4-1 CASSQDSGVTSTDTQYF
TRBJ1-1 TRBV20-1 CSAARGYTEAFF
TRBJ2-2 TRBV7-8 CASTIRNGGRNTGELFF
TRBJ2-3 TRBV12-3/TRBV12-4 CASRVQGTDTQYF
TRBJ2-6 TRBV12-3/TRBV12-4 CASSNRVSGANVLTF
TRBJ2-4 TRBV7-2 CASSFPNKNIQYF
TRBJ2-2 TRBV29-1 CSVEDWGTNTGELFF
TRBJ2-1 TRBV5-1 CASSVGQGTNEQFF
TRBJ2-2 TRBV7-3 CASSTGGNTGELFF
TRBJ1-1 TRBV18 CASTNLQGAGTEAFF
TRBJ1-6 TRBV20-1 CSASERGRVSPLHF
TRBJ1-4 TRBV7-2 CASSLDFGENEKLFF
TRBJ2-1 TRBV5-1 CASSWAGGDYNEQFF
TRBJ1-5 TRBV28 CASSSIPPGNQPQHF
TRBJ1-5 TRBV7-2 CASSLDDGGNQPQHF
TRBJ2-1 TRBV15 CATSTDGNEQFF
TRBJ2-1 TRBV18 CASSPGQGALYNEQFF
TRBJ1-2 TRBV7-2 CASSLETGRGDGYTF
TRBJ2-1 TRBV5-1 CASSLDLGNNEQFF
TRBJ2-6 TRBV6-5 CASSYVGQGSGANVLTF
TRBJ2-2 TRBV5-1 CASSPDREWTGELFF
TRBJ2-7 TRBV7-2 CASSLIGLAEYEQYF
TRBJ1-6 TRBV5-1 CASSLGHSRADSPLHF
TRBJ1-2 TRBV7-2 CASSRTGIYGYTF